This T cell receptor beta chain was observed in a study of shared clonotypes between healthy human individuals. At the level of the study: The donors, two women and three men, were aged 18 to 49.

Clones were read by immunoSEQ multiplex PCR, and TCRdb kept only the in-frame ones, dropping some. The table lists 2.3 million or so clones, more than 85% of them singletons. The CDR3 runs to 13 residues. V shed 5 bases and J shed 2 bases, with 13 bases lying between them. Germline CDR1 and CDR2: SQVTM and ANQGSEA. The sequenced material came from naive CD4+ T cells from PBMCs. Subset noted: CD45RA+ positively selected. The receptor's source is a man younger than 35 in good health. Some clones in this sample may be carry-over from other donors' samples. J is TRBJ2-7 and V is TRBV29-1; D might be TRBD2 (6 bases). The CDR3 here is CSVLTGGAYEQYF. CDR3 DNA: TGCAGCGTTTTAACCGGGGGAGCCTACGAGCAGTACTTC.